Shown below are 7 T cell receptor beta chains from a single sample sequenced in a study of chemoradiotherapy in HPV16-positive cancers. Data came from immunoSEQ multiplex PCR; TCRdb stores just in-frame clones and leaves some out. The sample has roughly 20,000 clones, just under 95% seen once. The sequenced sample was blood, obtained from a patient who underwent chemoradiotherapy. Receptors originate from a human donor with HPV-associated anogenital cancer.

The gene calls are TRBV11-1 and TRBJ2-1; 12 bases align to TRBD2. J lost 6 bases, V lost 4 bases, and 1 base had no gene match. Per germline, CDR1 SGHAT and CDR2 FQDESV (reference sequence). The CDR3 has 14 residues. CDR3 in DNA: TGTGCCAGCAGCTCGGGACTAGCGGGCAATGAGCAGTTCTTC. Its protein is CASSSGLAGNEQFF.

The chain couples TRBV6-1 to TRBJ1-3; weak D call: TRBD1 (6 bases). Germline CDR1 is MNHNS and CDR2 is SASEGT. The CDR3 is 15 amino acids. With 4 bases removed from V and 0 bases from J, the gap between germline ends came to 10 bases. The CDR3 loop reads CASSAGHVSGNTIYF. CDR3 in DNA: TGTGCCAGCAGTGCGGGACACGTCTCTGGAAACACCATATATTTT.

The rearrangement joins TRBV28 to TRBJ2-7; 7 bases map to TRBD2. CDR1 is MDHEN and CDR2 is SYDVKM in the germline V gene. This CDR3 has 13 residues. V was pared by 6 bases and J by 3 bases, with 5 bases of the junction left unmatched. The CDR3 here is CASRVAGVYEQYF. The CDR3 DNA is TGTGCCAGCAGAGTTGCGGGAGTCTACGAGCAGTACTTC.

The chain couples TRBV4-3 to TRBJ2-1, with TRBD1 matching 9 bases. Losses at the gene ends were 0 bases for V and 4 bases for J; bases not matched to a gene: 4. CDR1 is LGHNA and CDR2 is YSLEER in the germline V gene. This CDR3 region has 16 residues. The CDR3 DNA reads as TGCGCCAGCAGCCAAGATGGACAGGGGACTTACAATGAGCAGTTCTTC. As protein: CASSQDGQGTYNEQFF.

The chain employs TRBV28 and TRBJ2-3; TRBD2 matches at 14 bases. This CDR3 comprises 20 residues. After removal of 1 base from V and 2 bases from J, the junction contained 11 bases not matched to a gene. Per the germline V gene, CDR1 is MDHEN and CDR2 is SYDVKM. The DNA for the CDR3 is TGTGCCAGCAGTTTATTGGTGGGGGGGACTAGCGGGGGAGCCACAGATACGCAGTATTTT. Translated: CASSLLVGGTSGGATDTQYF.

The genes are TRBV7-9 and TRBJ1-6; D unclear. The CDR3 extends over 17 amino acids. V shed 1 base and J shed 0 bases, with 10 bases lying between them. Looked up from germline, CDR1 is SEHNR and CDR2 is FQNEAQ (reference sequence). CDR3 nucleotides: TGTGCCAGCAGCTTAGGTGGCAGCCGCTCCTATAATTCACCCCTCCACTTT. Translation gives CASSLGGSRSYNSPLHF.

The CDR3 bases are TGTGCCAGCAGCTTTAGGACAGGGGGTTACTACGAGCAGTACTTC. Translating it yields CASSFRTGGYYEQYF. The chain has TRBV7-2 and TRBJ2-7; 10 bases are a match to TRBD1. Trimming removed 3 bases from V and 3 bases from J; junction bases left unmatched: 5. The germline V gene encodes CDR1 SGHTA and CDR2 FQGNSA. There are 15 residues in the CDR3.